One and the same sample provided the 30 T cell receptor beta chains below, sequenced in a study of metastatic and nonmetastatic thyroid tumors. There were no patients who had received any treatment before thyroid surgery. TCRdb reprocessed the PCR reads via MiXCR. This table has about 14,000 clones, approximately 30% appearing once. Sequenced material: tumor tissue. The origin of the receptors is a female donor with papillary thyroid cancer or a benign thyroid nodule (not recorded which). Some clones in this sample may be carry-over from other donors' samples.

This chain joins TRBV12-3 or TRBV12-4 and TRBJ1-1, with D perhaps matching TRBD1 (5 bases). Trimming left V 6 bases short and J 10 bases short, with 12 bases between. This CDR3 region has 11 residues. The CDR3 here is CASSVGRGAFF. As DNA, the CDR3 is TGTGCCAGCAGCGTCGGGAGGGGAGCTTTCTTT.

This clone came up a few times. The gene calls are TRBV2 and TRBJ1-6; the D is unclear. Germline V lookup: CDR1 SNHLY, CDR2 FYNNEI. The CDR3 has 14 residues. The V end lost 5 bases, the J end lost 11 bases, and 16 bases lay between the germline ends. The CDR3 sequence: CASSLGPPAAPLHF. The CDR3, as DNA: TGTGCCAGCAGTTTGGGCCCCCCCGCGGCACCCCTCCACTTT.

This clone is classed as medium-sized. The gene calls are TRBV20-1 and TRBJ1-2; no firm D call. Trimming shortened V by 0 bases and J by 0 bases, and 8 bases separated the two germline ends. The CDR3 has 14 residues. Germline lookup yields CDR1 DFQATT and CDR2 SNEGSKA (reference sequence). CDR3 bases: TGCAGTGCTAGAGAAGGCAGTACTAACTATGGCTACACCTTC. It yields the protein CSAREGSTNYGYTF.

The table lists this clone with many counts. The rearrangement uses TRBV6-4 and TRBJ2-3, with 12 nucleotides matching TRBD2. The CDR3 is 14 residues long. Germline CDR1 reads MRHNA; CDR2 reads SNTAGT. After removal of 6 bases from V and 5 bases from J, the junction contained 3 bases not matched to a gene. CDR3 sequence: CASSLAGGQDTQYF. CDR3 DNA: TGTGCCAGCAGCCTAGCGGGAGGGCAAGATACGCAGTATTTT.

The chain has TRBV20-1 and TRBJ1-2; D possibly corresponds to TRBD1 (5 bases). CDR1 is DFQATT, CDR2 SNEGSKA, per germline (reference sequence). The CDR3 length is 14 residues. The germline V and J ends were trimmed by 4 bases and 8 bases, with 20 bases remaining between them. The CDR3 reads CSATPFGGAGGYTF. The DNA of the CDR3 is TGCAGTGCTACCCCCTTTGGGGGTGCAGGCGGCTACACCTTC.

The table lists this clone with many counts. The V gene is TRBV28, the J gene TRBJ1-1, with 7 nucleotides matching TRBD1. The germline V gene has CDR1 MDHEN and CDR2 SYDVKM. This CDR3 has 18 residues. After removal of 5 bases from V and 1 base from J, the junction contained 16 bases not matched to a gene. The CDR3 loop reads CASSPPQGGRGKNTEAFF. The CDR3 DNA sequence: TGTGCCAGCAGTCCCCCCCAGGGGGGGAGGGGAAAGAACACTGAAGCTTTCTTT.

This clone was seen at least ten times. The genes are TRBV7-3 and TRBJ2-5, with 9 nucleotides matching TRBD2. The germline gives CDR1 SGHTA, CDR2 FQGTGA. V gave up 0 bases and J gave up 4 bases; unmatched junction bases: 3. The CDR3 runs to 15 residues. CDR3 bases: TGTGCCAGCAGCTTAACTAGCGGGGGTGTAGAGACCCAGTACTTC. This gives the protein CASSLTSGGVETQYF.

This clone turned up a few times. This sequence joins TRBV6-1 and TRBJ1-6; no clear D. The germline gives CDR1 MNHNS, CDR2 SASEGT. There are 14 residues in the CDR3. V gave up 1 base and J gave up 4 bases, with 5 bases separating them. The CDR3 loop is CASSEGHYNSPLHF. The CDR3, as DNA: TGTGCCAGCAGTGAAGGACATTATAATTCACCCCTCCACTTT.

This clone was recorded many times. The V and J genes are TRBV7-2 and TRBJ2-5; weak D call: TRBD1 (6 bases). CDR1 is SGHTA and CDR2 is FQGNSA in the germline V gene. V was trimmed by 6 bases and J by 5 bases, leaving 13 bases between them. The CDR3 has 13 residues. The CDR3 protein is CASRHRASETQYF. The CDR3 coding sequence is TGTGCCAGCAGACACAGGGCGTCGGAGACCCAGTACTTC.

The chain couples TRBV6-8 to TRBJ2-7, with 9 bases lining up with TRBD1. J lost 3 bases, V lost 2 bases, and 5 bases had no gene match. The CDR3 length is 15 residues. Germline loops: CDR1 MNHGY, CDR2 SAAAGT. For the CDR3, the DNA is TGTGCCAGCAGTTACGGGACAGGGAAGGGCTACGAGCAGTACTTC. Amino acid sequence: CASSYGTGKGYEQYF.

There are many counts of this clone. The CDR3, as DNA: TGTGCCAGCTCACCACAACAGGCCGCCTCTGGGGCCAACGTCCTGACTTTC. As protein: CASSPQQAASGANVLTF. The chain is built from TRBV18 and TRBJ2-6, with D perhaps TRBD1 (5 bases). This CDR3 has 17 amino acids. The germline gives CDR1 KGHSH, CDR2 LQKENI. With 1 base removed from V and 0 bases from J, the gap between germline ends came to 10 bases.

The CDR3 coding sequence is TGTGCCAGCAGCGCCGGGACTAGCCTCACAGATACGCAGTATTTT. Its protein is CASSAGTSLTDTQYF. This rearrangement joins TRBV5-5 to TRBJ2-3; 9 nucleotides align to TRBD2. Germline trimming cut 4 bases from V and 2 bases from J; bases unmatched to any gene: 5. The germline gives CDR1 SGHKS, CDR2 YYEKEE (reference sequence). The CDR3 sequence is 15 residues long.

In its sample, this clone was seen many times. CDR3 nucleotides: TGTGCCAGCAGTCCTACAGGGACAGATACGCAGTATTTT. Translating it yields CASSPTGTDTQYF. The chain has TRBV6-1 and TRBJ2-3, with a tentative D call TRBD1 (6 bases). The CDR3 loop spans 13 amino acids. Trimming stripped 5 bases from V and 3 bases from J, with 9 bases between. CDR1 is MNHNS, CDR2 SASEGT, per germline.

The rearrangement joins TRBV12-3 or TRBV12-4 to TRBJ1-2, with 7 nucleotides matching TRBD1. The ends lost 6 bases at V and 4 bases at J; junction bases unmatched: 5. This CDR3 has 13 amino acids. The CDR3 sequence: CASSPGQIYGYTF. Here the CDR3 DNA reads TGTGCCAGCAGCCCGGGACAGATCTATGGCTACACCTTC.

By share, this clone counts as medium-sized (0.01 to 0.1%). The chain has TRBV5-1 and TRBJ2-3; 10 bases line up with TRBD2. In germline, CDR1 is SGHRS, CDR2 YFSETQ. With V trimmed by 5 bases and J by 4 bases, 4 bases remained unmatched. The CDR3 runs 14 residues. CDR3 loop: CASRDSGGADTQYF. The DNA for the CDR3 is TGCGCCAGCAGGGACAGCGGGGGGGCAGATACGCAGTATTTT.

This clone was detected a few times. The rearrangement uses TRBV28 and TRBJ2-7; D not resolved. This CDR3 contains 13 residues. V gave up 10 bases and J gave up 2 bases, with 15 bases separating them. CDR1 is MDHEN and CDR2 is SYDVKM in the germline V gene. The CDR3 nucleotides are TGTGCCACCTACGTACATGGCGCCTACGAGCAGTACTTC. Translating gives CATYVHGAYEQYF.

The chain has TRBV6-1 and TRBJ2-7; a weak D match, TRBD2 (6 bases). This CDR3 is built from 14 residues. V dropped 3 bases and J dropped 1 base, with 10 bases sitting between them. Germline V CDR1 and CDR2: MNHNS, SASEGT. CDR3 coding DNA: TGTGCCAGCAGTGATGAGACTAGTTCCTACGAGCAGTACGTC. The encoded protein is CASSDETSSYEQYV.

This clone has a count of ten or more. The rearrangement uses TRBV6-1 and TRBJ1-3; D unresolved. V lost 6 bases and J lost 1, with 13 bases in between. Germline CDR1 and CDR2: MNHNS and SASEGT. CDR3 length equals 15 residues. CDR3 sequence (DNA): TGTGCCAGCAGGGGGAGGGCAGGATCTGGAAACACCATATATTTT. Its protein product is CASRGRAGSGNTIYF.

Points on this clone: An end of the junction does not agree with germline; a read error may underlie this. The rearrangement joins TRBV7-8 to TRBJ2-1, with D perhaps being TRBD1 or TRBD2 (6 bases each). CDR1 and CDR2 (germline): SGHVS, FQNEAQ. The CDR3 runs 16 residues. CDR3 DNA sequence: TGTGCCAGCAGCTTAGGGAGGGGGGCCAACGACAATGATCAGTTCTTC. Translated, it gives CASSLGRGANDNDQFF.

The genes are TRBV27 and TRBJ2-7; D is perhaps TRBD1 or TRBD2 (5 bases each). Germline lookup yields CDR1 MNHEY and CDR2 SMNVEV (reference sequence). CDR3 length equals 13 residues. V dropped 7 bases and J dropped 3 bases, with 13 bases sitting between them. The CDR3 reads CASTGTADYEQYF. The DNA of the CDR3 is TGTGCCAGCACCGGGACCGCCGACTACGAGCAGTACTTC.

The chain joins TRBV7-2 to TRBJ1-3; D uncertain. There are 14 residues in the CDR3. Per the germline V gene, CDR1 is SGHTA and CDR2 is FQGNSA. V lost 6 bases and J 2 bases, leaving 11 bases between the germline ends. Written as DNA, the CDR3 is TGTGCCAGCAGTTTCCAGGATACTGGAAACACCATATATTTT. Translation gives CASSFQDTGNTIYF. The variable domain in full, with the rest retrieved from reference TRBV7-2 and TRBJ1-3, is GAGVSQSPSNKVTEKGKDVELRCDPISGHTALYWYRQSLGQGLEFLIYFQGNSAPDKSGLPSDRFSAERTGGSVSTLTIQRTQQEDSAVYLCASSFQDTGNTIYFGEGSWLTVV.

The V gene is TRBV4-1, the J gene TRBJ2-3, with 8 positions matching TRBD2. The germline V gene has CDR1 MGHRA and CDR2 YSYEKL. The CDR3 runs 17 residues. V gave up 4 bases and J gave up 0 bases; unmatched junction bases: 9. The CDR3 loop reads CASSPTGRGLSTDTQYF. The CDR3 DNA reads TGCGCCAGCAGCCCCACCGGGAGGGGGTTAAGCACAGATACGCAGTATTTT.

By frequency in the sample, this clone is medium-sized. The rearrangement joins TRBV5-1 to TRBJ1-1; D remains ambiguous. CDR1 is SGHRS and CDR2 is YFSETQ in the germline V gene. The CDR3 runs 14 residues. Trimming took 7 bases from V and 3 from J, leaving 16 bases between them. The CDR3 bases are TGCGCCAGCCGTGGGGAGTTTTTATACACTGAAGCTTTCTTT. Protein product: CASRGEFLYTEAFF.

The genes are TRBV7-9 and TRBJ2-1; D unclear. The CDR3 consists of 13 residues. Germline V CDR1 and CDR2: SEHNR, FQNEAQ (reference sequence). V was clipped by 5 bases and J by 3 bases, with 8 bases between them. As DNA, the CDR3 is TGTGCCAGCAGCCTTGTACACTACAATGAGCAGTTCTTC. It codes for CASSLVHYNEQFF. Looking up the rest from reference TRBV7-9 and TRBJ2-1 gives the full variable domain: DTGVSQNPRHKITKRGQNVTFRCDPISEHNRLYWYRQTLGQGPEFLTYFQNEAQLEKSRLLSDRFSAERPKGSFSTLEIQRTEQGDSAMYLCASSLVHYNEQFFGPGTRLTVL.

This clone was detected many times. The chain employs TRBV20-1 and TRBJ1-1; D unclear. Germline CDR1 is DFQATT and CDR2 is SNEGSKA (reference sequence). The ends were cut back, 3 bases at V and 2 bases at J, with 10 bases in the middle. The CDR3 runs 13 residues. DNA of the CDR3: TGCAGTGCTAGGGGCGGGGTTAACACTGAAGCTTTCTTT. Encoded protein: CSARGGVNTEAFF.

The chain has TRBV20-1 and TRBJ2-1; the D is unclear. CDR3 size: 11 residues. Trimming took 4 bases from V and 12 from J, leaving 13 bases between them. Germline V lookup: CDR1 DFQATT, CDR2 SNEGSKA (reference sequence). CDR3 residues: CSATLGRRQFF. DNA for the CDR3: TGCAGTGCTACCCTAGGACGTCGGCAGTTCTTC.

This clone rates as medium-sized. This sequence joins TRBV7-2 and TRBJ2-7; no clear D. There are 15 residues in the CDR3. Germline CDR1 SGHTA, CDR2 FQGNSA. Between the trimmed V and J ends, which lost 5 bases and 1 base, there was a span of 15 bases. CDR3 region: CASSPSYLESYEQYF. The CDR3 DNA follows: TGTGCCAGCAGCCCATCCTATCTGGAGTCCTACGAGCAGTACTTC.

V usage is TRBV9 and J usage is TRBJ2-7, with D possibly TRBD1 on 6 matching bases. The CDR3 consists of 14 residues. The germline V and J ends were trimmed by 0 bases and 6 bases, with 13 bases remaining between them. The germline V gene encodes CDR1 SGDLS and CDR2 YYNGEE. The CDR3 here is CASSVAGETGEQYF. The DNA of the CDR3 is TGTGCCAGCAGCGTAGCAGGGGAAACTGGCGAGCAGTACTTC. The variable domain in full, with the rest retrieved from reference TRBV9 and TRBJ2-7, is DSGVTQTPKHLITATGQRVTLRCSPRSGDLSVYWYQQSLDQGLQFLIQYYNGEERAKGNILERFSAQQFPDLHSELNLSSLELGDSALYFCASSVAGETGEQYFGPGTRLTVT.

This clone was picked up many times. V usage is TRBV20-1 and J usage is TRBJ2-7; 8 positions match TRBD2. Per the germline V gene, CDR1 is DFQATT and CDR2 is SNEGSKA (reference sequence). V lost 1 base, J lost 2 bases, and 28 bases stayed unmatched. This CDR3 is built from 22 residues. The CDR3 DNA is TGCAGTGCTAGAGTCGGGGGGGGCACCACGAGCGCAGGGTCGGGGGACACCTACGAGCAGTACTTC. Translating it yields CSARVGGGTTSAGSGDTYEQYF.

This clone appeared many times. The rearrangement uses TRBV7-8 and TRBJ2-5; D is unresolved. Looked up from germline, CDR1 is SGHVS and CDR2 is FQNEAQ. The CDR3 runs 13 residues. The V end lost 1 base, the J end lost 6 bases, and 9 bases lay between the germline ends. Here the CDR3 reads CASSLGTSKTQYF. In DNA form, the CDR3 reads TGTGCCAGCAGCTTAGGAACATCAAAGACCCAGTACTTC.